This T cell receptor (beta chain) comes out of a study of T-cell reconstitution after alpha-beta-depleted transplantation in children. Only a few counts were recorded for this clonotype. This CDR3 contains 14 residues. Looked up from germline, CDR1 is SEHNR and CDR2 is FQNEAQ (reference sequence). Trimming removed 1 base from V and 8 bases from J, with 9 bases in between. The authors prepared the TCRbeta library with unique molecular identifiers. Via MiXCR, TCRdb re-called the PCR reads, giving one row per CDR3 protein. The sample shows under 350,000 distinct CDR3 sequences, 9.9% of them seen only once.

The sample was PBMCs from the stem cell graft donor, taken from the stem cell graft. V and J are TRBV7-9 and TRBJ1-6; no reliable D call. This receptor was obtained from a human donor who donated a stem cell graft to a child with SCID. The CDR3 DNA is TGTGCCAGCAGCTTAGATAGGCCAGATTCACCCCTCCACTTT. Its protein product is CASSLDRPDSPLHF.